These 22 T cell receptor beta chains share one sample of origin, sequenced in a study of T-cell memory formation after mild COVID-19. TCRdb re-called the 5' RACE reads with MiXCR, one entry per CDR3 protein. The sample includes some 600,000 distinct CDR3 sequences, approximately 15% seen only once; the top ten take roughly 7.7%. Sequencing input: PBMCs or a T cell subset sorted from them (not recorded which). Receptor source: an adult woman who had mild COVID-19 (a few samples of this study predate the infection). Cell type and time point are not known.

This clonotype showed up just a few times. V usage is TRBV3-1 and J usage is TRBJ1-1; D gene ambiguous. The germline V gene encodes CDR1 LGHDT and CDR2 YNNKEL (reference sequence). The CDR3 runs to 14 residues. Trimming pared 1 base from V and 2 bases from J, leaving 8 bases between. The CDR3 protein is CASSQASVNTEAFF. The CDR3 coding sequence is TGTGCCAGCAGCCAAGCAAGCGTCAACACTGAAGCTTTCTTT.

The chain has TRBV29-1 and TRBJ1-1; D perhaps matches TRBD1 (6 bases). CDR1 SQVTM and CDR2 ANQGSEA come from the germline V gene. The CDR3 loop spans 14 amino acids. The V end was cut by 4 bases, the J end by 0 bases, with 12 bases between. The CDR3 protein is CSVGVTGMNTEAFF. For the CDR3, the DNA is TGCAGCGTTGGAGTTACAGGGATGAACACTGAAGCTTTCTTT.

This clonotype showed up just a few times. The chain carries TRBV19 and TRBJ1-1; D is uncertain. This CDR3 has 14 residues. V lost 2 bases and J 0 bases, leaving 7 bases between the germline ends. From germline, CDR1 is LNHDA and CDR2 SQIVND (reference sequence). The CDR3 DNA reads as TGTGCCAGTAGTATAAGGCAACTGAACACTGAAGCTTTCTTT. Translation gives CASSIRQLNTEAFF. Based on the CDR3 plus reference TRBV19 and TRBJ1-1, the full variable domain is DGGITQSPKYLFRKEGQNVTLSCEQNLNHDAMYWYRQDPGQGLRLIYYSQIVNDFQKGDIAEGYSVSREKKESFPLTVTSAQKNPTAFYLCASSIRQLNTEAFFGQGTRLTVV.

This chain joins TRBV23-1 and TRBJ1-3; D may be TRBD1 (5 bases). TRBV23-1 is given ORF status, its function remaining uncertain. The CDR3 covers 15 residues. V was clipped by 8 bases and J by 4 bases, with 18 bases between them. CDR3 amino acids: CASRRRGSDGNTIYF. CDR3 sequence (DNA): TGCGCCAGCCGCCGGAGGGGCAGCGACGGAAACACCATATATTTT.

This clonotype was counted between two and nine times. J is TRBJ1-1 and V is TRBV7-8; 7 bases map to TRBD1. This CDR3 has 15 amino acids. From germline, CDR1 is SGHVS and CDR2 FQNEAQ. The J segment lost 4 bases and the V segment lost 1 base, leaving 6 bases of the junction unmatched. The CDR3 DNA follows: TGTGCCAGCAGCTTAGACAGGGGAGATGGCACTGAAGCTTTCTTT. The encoded protein is CASSLDRGDGTEAFF.

The table lists this clonotype with a few counts. The chain joins TRBV6-1 to TRBJ2-7, with 11 bases aligning to TRBD1. This CDR3 contains 15 residues. After removal of 10 bases from V and 2 bases from J, the junction contained 10 bases not matched to a gene. CDR1 is MNHNS, CDR2 SASEGT, per germline. The CDR3 DNA reads as TGTGCCAACGGGGCCCCGGGACAGGGGGCCTACGAGCAGTACTTC. Translation gives CANGAPGQGAYEQYF.

The sample holds a few counts of this clonotype. This sequence joins TRBV19 and TRBJ2-5; D ambiguous. This CDR3 region has 14 residues. The germline V and J ends were trimmed by 5 bases and 5 bases, with 15 bases remaining between them. Per germline, CDR1 LNHDA and CDR2 SQIVND (reference sequence). CDR3 sequence reads: CASSRRSSLETQYF. In nucleotides, the CDR3 is TGTGCCAGTAGTCGACGGTCGAGTTTGGAGACCCAGTACTTC.

This clonotype was detected only a few times. This rearrangement joins TRBV12-3 or TRBV12-4 to TRBJ1-1; D gene ambiguous. The CDR3 length is 13 residues. Deletions cut 6 bases from V and 6 bases from J, with 14 bases between. The CDR3 DNA follows: TGTGCCAGCAGGCCAGGCCCAGACCCTGAAGCTTTCTTT. Translated: CASRPGPDPEAFF.

This sequence joins TRBV29-1 and TRBJ1-5, with a tentative D call TRBD1 (6 bases). The CDR3 is 14 residues long. CDR1 SQVTM and CDR2 ANQGSEA come from the germline V gene. Trimming took 4 bases from V and 1 from J, leaving 11 bases between them. The CDR3 sequence: CSVVLGGSNQPQHF. The CDR3 DNA reads TGCAGCGTTGTACTGGGGGGCAGCAATCAGCCCCAGCATTTT.

At least ten counts were recorded for this clonotype. V and J are TRBV12-3 or TRBV12-4 and TRBJ2-7, with no clear D. Trimming took 7 bases from V and 0 from J, leaving 13 bases between them. The CDR3 extends over 14 amino acids. CDR3 bases: TGTGCCAGCACCCCAGGACCAAGCTCCTACGAGCAGTACTTC. Protein product: CASTPGPSSYEQYF.

J is TRBJ2-7 and V is TRBV4-3; D is perhaps TRBD2 (6 bases). Trimming left V 4 bases short and J 2 bases short, with 9 bases between. CDR1 LGHNA and CDR2 YSLEER come from the germline V gene. The CDR3 has 13 amino acids. The CDR3 nucleotides are TGCGCCAGCAGCCCGGGAGTGCCCTACGAGCAGTACTTC. It encodes CASSPGVPYEQYF.

The chain is built from TRBV12-3 or TRBV12-4 and TRBJ2-7; 8 nucleotides match TRBD2. This CDR3 is 15 amino acids long. With V trimmed by 2 bases and J by 4 bases, 7 bases remained unmatched. This chain's CDR3 is CASSLRGGEPYEQYF. The CDR3 DNA sequence: TGTGCCAGCAGTTTACGGGGGGGCGAGCCGTACGAGCAGTACTTC.

This clonotype occurred once. V usage is TRBV7-8 and J usage is TRBJ1-2, with D possibly being TRBD1 (5 bases). The V gene's germline CDR1 is SGHVS and CDR2 FQNEAQ. V gave up 0 bases and J gave up 8 bases, with 10 bases separating them. CDR3 size: 13 residues. The CDR3 DNA is TGTGCCAGCAGCTTAGCGGGGGACGACGGCTACACCTTC. Amino acids: CASSLAGDDGYTF.

There are a few counts of this clonotype. This chain links TRBV12-3 or TRBV12-4 with TRBJ2-2; unclear D gene. The CDR3 totals 11 residues. Between the trimmed V and J ends, which lost 5 bases and 5 bases, there was a span of 3 bases. The CDR3 protein is CASSKTGELFF. The CDR3 bases are TGTGCCAGCAGTAAAACCGGGGAGCTGTTTTTT.

J is TRBJ1-1 and V is TRBV7-9, with D possibly TRBD1 on 6 matching bases. The CDR3 has 15 amino acids. Per germline, CDR1 SEHNR and CDR2 FQNEAQ (reference sequence). V was clipped by 3 bases and J by 5 bases, with 16 bases between them. CDR3 residues: CASSFFRGGRTEAFF. DNA of the CDR3: TGTGCCAGCAGCTTTTTTAGAGGGGGAAGGACTGAAGCTTTCTTT. Combining the CDR3 with reference TRBV7-9 and TRBJ1-1 gives the whole variable domain DTGVSQNPRHKITKRGQNVTFRCDPISEHNRLYWYRQTLGQGPEFLTYFQNEAQLEKSRLLSDRFSAERPKGSFSTLEIQRTEQGDSAMYLCASSFFRGGRTEAFFGQGTRLTVV.

There are a few counts of this clonotype. J is TRBJ1-4 and V is TRBV2; no clear D. The CDR3 sequence is 15 residues long. V was trimmed by 6 bases and J by 8 bases, leaving 19 bases between them. Germline-derived CDR1 and CDR2 are SNHLY and FYNNEI. The CDR3 here is CASRPRAATLEKLFF. Here the CDR3 DNA reads TGTGCCAGCAGACCCCGGGCCGCGACCTTAGAAAAACTGTTTTTT.

This clonotype was picked up a small number of times. The chain has TRBV19 and TRBJ2-7, with D possibly being TRBD2 (5 bases). Germline CDR1 LNHDA, CDR2 SQIVND (reference sequence). This CDR3 contains 14 residues. The ends were cut back, 8 bases at V and 0 bases at J, with 14 bases in the middle. CDR3 residues: CASGTGLASYEQYF. The CDR3 nucleotides read TGTGCCAGTGGTACCGGGCTAGCCTCCTACGAGCAGTACTTC.

This clonotype was detected only a few times. The rearrangement uses TRBV24-1 and TRBJ2-7, with 8 nucleotides matching TRBD2. The CDR3 length is 14 residues. V shed 5 bases and J 2 bases; nucleotides not matched to a gene: 4. Germline V gene lookup returns CDR1 KGHDR and CDR2 SFDVKD. The CDR3 protein is CATSAAGGTYEQYF. Written as DNA, the CDR3 is TGTGCCACCAGTGCCGCGGGAGGCACCTACGAGCAGTACTTC.

The chain links TRBV11-2 to TRBJ2-1; TRBD2 matches 10 bases. The CDR3 is 17 amino acids. Trimming at V came to 5 bases and at J to 1 base, leaving 8 bases not matched to a gene. CDR1 SGHAT and CDR2 FQNNGV come from the germline V gene. The CDR3 nucleotides read TGTGCCAGCAGCCTCAGACTAGCGGGTGATTCCTACAATGAGCAGTTCTTC. It translates to CASSLRLAGDSYNEQFF. Drawing the rest from reference TRBV11-2 and TRBJ2-1, the complete variable domain is EAGVAQSPRYKIIEKRQSVAFWCNPISGHATLYWYQQILGQGPKLLIQFQNNGVVDDSQLPKDRFSAERLKGVDSTLKIQPAKLEDSAVYLCASSLRLAGDSYNEQFFGPGTRLTVL.

The chain uses TRBV6-5 and TRBJ2-7, with 10 nucleotides matching TRBD1. V lost 0 bases and J lost 4; bases outside the gene matches: 3. From germline, CDR1 is MNHEY and CDR2 SVGAGI. The CDR3 loop spans 15 amino acids. The CDR3 spells CASSYSGTGEYEQYF. CDR3 in DNA: TGTGCCAGCAGTTACTCAGGGACAGGGGAGTACGAGCAGTACTTC.

This clonotype was detected only a few times. The V gene is TRBV27, the J gene TRBJ2-7; D not resolved. The length of the CDR3 is 16 residues. Germline V lookup: CDR1 MNHEY, CDR2 SMNVEV (reference sequence). The ends were cut back, 6 bases at V and 0 bases at J, with 18 bases in the middle. In DNA, the CDR3 is TGTGCCAGCAGACCCCAACCGGGCCTCAGCTCCTACGAGCAGTACTTC. Protein sequence: CASRPQPGLSSYEQYF.

In its sample, this clonotype was seen many times. The genes are TRBV23-1 and TRBJ2-4; D possibly corresponds to TRBD2 (6 bases). TRBV23-1 is filed as an ORF, its function uncertain. The V and J ends lost 11 bases and 2 bases respectively, with 19 bases between them. This CDR3 comprises 15 residues. The CDR3 DNA is TGCGCCGGTGGAGGTTGTAGCGGATCCAAAAACATTCAGTACTTC. This sequence encodes CAGGGCSGSKNIQYF.